A single sample is the source of the 32 T cell receptor beta chains below, sequenced in a study of OX40 agonist ivuxolimab in advanced cancers. Assay used: immunoSEQ multiplex PCR; TCRdb lists only in-frame clones, some missing. This table has about 68,000 clones, about 79% appearing once. Sequences were derived from CD4+ or CD8+ T cells sorted from blood, sampled in a trial of the OX40 agonist ivuxolimab. Receptors were obtained from an adult with an advanced solid tumor such as melanoma, head and neck, liver or kidney cancer.

The chain employs TRBV11-2 and TRBJ1-3; D might be TRBD1 (5 bases). The CDR3 length is 14 residues. The germline V gene encodes CDR1 SGHAT and CDR2 FQNNGV. With 5 bases removed from V and 8 bases from J, the gap between germline ends came to 16 bases. Here the CDR3 reads CASSLGLHGHTIYF. For the CDR3, the DNA is TGTGCCAGCAGCCTGGGACTCCATGGTCACACCATATATTTT.

CDR3 in amino acids: CASSPFGQGRSYEQYF. For the CDR3, the DNA is TGTGCCAGCTCACCATTCGGACAGGGGAGGTCCTACGAGCAGTACTTC. The genes are TRBV18 and TRBJ2-7, with 9 nucleotides matching TRBD1. V was clipped by 2 bases and J by 1 base; unmatched bases: 6. Germline-derived CDR1 and CDR2 are KGHSH and LQKENI. The CDR3 has 16 amino acids.

This chain links TRBV7-2 with TRBJ2-3; D is unclear. Trimming took off 5 bases at V and 0 bases at J, with 6 bases between the two ends. The germline CDR1 and CDR2 sequences are SGHTA and FQGNSA. The CDR3 has 13 residues. CDR3 nucleotides: TGTGCCAGCAGCCAGCCTAGCACAGATACGCAGTATTTT. This encodes CASSQPSTDTQYF. Based on the CDR3 plus reference TRBV7-2 and TRBJ2-3, the full variable domain is GAGVSQSPSNKVTEKGKDVELRCDPISGHTALYWYRQSLGQGLEFLIYFQGNSAPDKSGLPSDRFSAERTGGSVSTLTIQRTQQEDSAVYLCASSQPSTDTQYFGPGTRLTVL.

The gene calls are TRBV7-2 and TRBJ1-4; 9 nucleotides align to TRBD1. Germline V gene sequence: CDR1 SGHTA, CDR2 FQGNSA. This CDR3 is 16 amino acids long. After removal of 3 bases from V and 8 bases from J, the junction contained 10 bases not matched to a gene. CDR3 amino acids: CASSFYTGQGSEKLFF. DNA of the CDR3: TGTGCCAGCAGCTTCTATACGGGACAGGGAAGCGAAAAACTGTTTTTT. The full variable domain, with the rest looked up from reference TRBV7-2 and TRBJ1-4, is GAGVSQSPSNKVTEKGKDVELRCDPISGHTALYWYRQSLGQGLEFLIYFQGNSAPDKSGLPSDRFSAERTGGSVSTLTIQRTQQEDSAVYLCASSFYTGQGSEKLFFGSGTQLSVL.

The chain couples TRBV7-2 to TRBJ1-3, with D unresolved. The CDR3 contains 12 residues. Germline-derived CDR1 and CDR2 are SGHTA and FQGNSA. V shed 5 bases and J shed 5 bases, with 7 bases lying between them. CDR3 bases: TGTGCCAGCAGCCCCAACAGAAACACCATATATTTT. Protein sequence: CASSPNRNTIYF.

The V gene is TRBV6-1, the J gene TRBJ1-4, with D uncertain. Germline-derived CDR1 and CDR2 are MNHNS and SASEGT. V shed 9 bases and J shed 7 bases, with 18 bases lying between them. The CDR3 is 14 residues long. The CDR3 reads CASSLGGGSEKLFF. In DNA, the CDR3 is TGTGCCAGTAGCCTCGGCGGCGGGAGTGAAAAACTGTTTTTT.

CDR3 residues: CASSSLAGRETQYF. As DNA, the CDR3 is TGTGCCAGCAGCTCACTAGCGGGAAGGGAGACCCAGTACTTC. This chain links TRBV7-9 with TRBJ2-5; TRBD2 agrees at 10 bases. The CDR3 consists of 14 residues. Germline-derived CDR1 and CDR2 are SEHNR and FQNEAQ (reference sequence). The V and J ends lost 4 bases and 5 bases, in that order; junction bases with no gene match: 4.

The V and J genes are TRBV28 and TRBJ2-7; TRBD1 aligns across 7 bases. The CDR3 length is 12 residues. Germline CDR1 MDHEN, CDR2 SYDVKM. J lost 4 bases, V lost 6 bases, and 3 bases had no gene match. The DNA of the CDR3 is TGTGCCAGCAGGACGGGACAGTACGAGCAGTACTTC. Encoded protein: CASRTGQYEQYF.

The chain is built from TRBV28 and TRBJ2-7; D gene uncertain. From germline, CDR1 is MDHEN and CDR2 SYDVKM. The CDR3 covers 15 residues. Trimming left V 4 bases short and J 0 bases short, with 13 bases between. As DNA, the CDR3 is TGTGCCAGCAGTTCAACCGATCACAGCTCCTACGAGCAGTACTTC. It specifies CASSSTDHSSYEQYF.

This chain joins TRBV7-9 and TRBJ1-5; the D gene is possibly TRBD1 (6 bases). The CDR3 covers 14 residues. Germline V gene sequence: CDR1 SEHNR, CDR2 FQNEAQ (reference sequence). Trimming stripped 1 base from V and 7 bases from J, with 11 bases between. The CDR3 region has the DNA TGTGCCAGCAGCTTAGATGGGGGCGGACAGCCCCAGCATTTT. It specifies CASSLDGGGQPQHF.

This clone has a handful of counts. V and J are TRBV7-2 and TRBJ1-2, with TRBD1 matching 10 bases. Germline loops: CDR1 SGHTA, CDR2 FQGNSA. The CDR3 runs 16 residues. Trimming took 3 bases from V and 6 from J; bases not matched to a gene: 10. The CDR3, as DNA: TGTGCCAGCAGCTTGGTTTCGGGACAGGGGTTGGATGGCTACACCTTC. Translating it yields CASSLVSGQGLDGYTF.

As for this clone: This specimen includes other DNA sequences encoding the same CDR3. This chain joins TRBV30 and TRBJ2-3; 10 nucleotides agree with TRBD2. CDR1 and CDR2 from the germline V gene are GTSNPN and SVGIG (reference sequence). The ends lost 0 bases at V and 2 bases at J; junction bases unmatched: 5. The CDR3 has 16 residues. As DNA, the CDR3 is TGTGCCTGGAGTGTAGGGCTAGCGGGGGACACAGATACGCAGTATTTT. This sequence encodes CAWSVGLAGDTDTQYF.

This chain connects TRBV16 to TRBJ1-3; possibly TRBD1 for D (5 bases). The CDR3 has 16 residues. CDR1 is KGHSY and CDR2 is FQNENV in the germline V gene. Between the trimmed V and J ends, which lost 5 bases and 2 bases, there was a span of 16 bases. This chain's CDR3 is CASSKEAGPTGNTIYF. The CDR3 bases are TGTGCCAGCAGCAAGGAGGCAGGGCCAACTGGAAACACCATATATTTT.

This chain uses TRBV15 with TRBJ1-1; D not resolved. Trimming took 1 base from V and 11 from J, leaving 14 bases between them. Germline CDR1 reads LNHNV; CDR2 reads YYDKDF (reference sequence). The length of the CDR3 is 13 residues. The CDR3 DNA reads as TGTGCCACCAGCAGAGGTCGAGATAGCGGGGCTTTCTTT. It encodes CATSRGRDSGAFF.

This rearrangement joins TRBV9 to TRBJ2-2, with 8 bases that match TRBD1. With V trimmed by 3 bases and J by 6 bases, 10 bases remained unmatched. The CDR3 runs 16 residues. Germline CDR1 reads SGDLS; CDR2 reads YYNGEE. This CDR3 is CASSGTGQGKSGELFF. The CDR3 bases are TGTGCCAGCAGCGGAACCGGACAGGGTAAATCCGGGGAGCTGTTTTTT.

V is TRBV6-6 and J is TRBJ1-6; D unclear. CDR1 is MNHNY, CDR2 SVGAGI, per germline (reference sequence). The V end was cut by 8 bases, the J end by 10 bases, with 12 bases between. The CDR3 extends over 12 amino acids. The CDR3: CASLKGVSPLHF. DNA for the CDR3: TGTGCCAGCTTGAAGGGTGTCTCACCCCTCCACTTT.

The rearrangement uses TRBV11-3 and TRBJ2-5, with D unclear. From germline, CDR1 is SGHNT and CDR2 YENEEA. This CDR3 region has 13 residues. V lost 3 bases to trimming and J lost 7 bases, with 12 bases between them. The CDR3 spells CASSLSWAATQYF. CDR3 sequence (DNA): TGTGCCAGCAGCTTGTCCTGGGCCGCGACCCAGTACTTC. The full variable domain, in which reference TRBV11-3 and TRBJ2-5 provide the parts outside the CDR3, is EAGVVQSPRYKIIEKKQPVAFWCNPISGHNTLYWYLQNLGQGPELLIRYENEEAVDDSQLPKDRFSAERLKGVDSTLKIQPAELGDSAVYLCASSLSWAATQYFGPGTRLLVL.

Turning to this clone: One junction end does not reproduce the germline sequence, and a read error may be involved. The chain employs TRBV7-7 and TRBJ2-5, with unresolved D. Germline CDR1 SSHAT, CDR2 FNYEAQ (reference sequence). The CDR3 totals 14 residues. The CDR3: CASSLGPRRETQYF. In DNA, the CDR3 is TGTGCTAGCAGCTTAGGCCCGCGGCGGGAGACCCAGTACTTC.

This clone was observed a handful of times. The chain links TRBV19 to TRBJ1-3; no reliable D call. Trimming took 0 bases from V and 1 from J, leaving 4 bases between them. The length of the CDR3 is 14 residues. Germline loops: CDR1 LNHDA, CDR2 SQIVND (reference sequence). The CDR3 here is CASSIDSSGNTIYF. CDR3 in DNA: TGTGCCAGTAGTATAGATTCATCTGGAAACACCATATATTTT. Complete variable domain (other parts from reference TRBV19 and TRBJ1-3): DGGITQSPKYLFRKEGQNVTLSCEQNLNHDAMYWYRQDPGQGLRLIYYSQIVNDFQKGDIAEGYSVSREKKESFPLTVTSAQKNPTAFYLCASSIDSSGNTIYFGEGSWLTVV.

This clone was seen a single time. The genes are TRBV6-5 and TRBJ2-7; 8 bases match TRBD2. The CDR3 sequence is 16 residues long. J was trimmed by 2 bases and V by 0 bases; bases with no gene match: 6. Looked up from germline, CDR1 is MNHEY and CDR2 is SVGAGI. CDR3 nucleotide sequence: TGTGCCAGCAGTTACTCGATGGGAGCGGGAGCCTACGAGCAGTACTTC. It codes for CASSYSMGAGAYEQYF.

The DNA of the CDR3 is TGCGCCAGCAACAGCGGGAGTCCCCCCTACGAGCAGTACTTC. It is translated as CASNSGSPPYEQYF. The chain recombines TRBV5-1 with TRBJ2-5; the match to TRBD2 covers 8 bases. The J call may be mistaken, given a closer DNA end match to TRBJ2-7. CDR1 is SGHRS, CDR2 YFSETQ, per germline. This CDR3 spans 14 amino acids.

The rearrangement joins TRBV4-2 to TRBJ2-3, with a weak D call TRBD2 (5 bases). The CDR3 is 17 residues long. Trimming took off 0 bases at V and 0 bases at J, with 13 bases between the two ends. Germline V CDR1 and CDR2: LGHNA, YNFKEQ. For the CDR3, the DNA is TGTGCCAGCAGCCAAGACCTCGGACTTTCTAGCACAGATACGCAGTATTTT. This gives the protein CASSQDLGLSSTDTQYF.

The CDR3 DNA sequence: TGTGCCAGCTCCCCCAGACTAGAATTGGACGAGCAGTACTTC. It codes for CASSPRLELDEQYF. The gene calls are TRBV18 and TRBJ2-7; weak D call: TRBD2 (6 bases). Trimming stripped 6 bases from V and 5 bases from J, with 17 bases between. The CDR3 spans 14 residues. CDR1 is KGHSH and CDR2 is LQKENI in the germline V gene.

The J gene is TRBJ2-7, the V gene TRBV6-1; TRBD1 aligns across 10 bases. Per the germline V gene, CDR1 is MNHNS and CDR2 is SASEGT. The CDR3 is made up of 15 amino acids. V shed 0 bases, J shed 3 bases, and the junction held 2 bases outside the gene matches. CDR3 coding DNA: TGTGCCAGCAGTGAAGCGGGGACAGGGGTCTACGAGCAGTACTTC. Translation: CASSEAGTGVYEQYF.

V usage is TRBV27 and J usage is TRBJ2-7; D is ambiguous. V gave up 1 base and J gave up 5 bases, with 9 bases separating them. This CDR3 is 13 amino acids long. Germline V gene data show CDR1 as MNHEY and CDR2 as SMNVEV (reference sequence). The CDR3: CASSLFGGNEQYF. The CDR3 region has the DNA TGTGCCAGCAGTTTATTTGGCGGAAACGAGCAGTACTTC.

The V gene is TRBV5-1, the J gene TRBJ2-1; D is possibly TRBD1 (5 bases). The V end was cut by 2 bases, the J end by 5 bases, with 11 bases between. There are 14 residues in the CDR3. Germline V gene sequence: CDR1 SGHRS, CDR2 YFSETQ. This CDR3 is CASSLQVGDNEQFF. The CDR3 DNA follows: TGCGCCAGCAGCTTACAGGTGGGCGACAATGAGCAGTTCTTC.

V is TRBV5-1 and J is TRBJ2-5; TRBD1 matches at 8 bases. The CDR3 is 14 amino acids. With V trimmed by 5 bases and J by 1 base, 4 bases remained unmatched. Germline CDR1 and CDR2: SGHRS and YFSETQ. The CDR3 region is CASRTGTGQETQYF. The CDR3 DNA sequence: TGCGCCAGCAGGACCGGGACAGGCCAAGAGACCCAGTACTTC.

The count of this clone is one. The chain recombines TRBV5-1 with TRBJ2-6; TRBD2 agrees at 7 bases. The junction had 2 bases not matched to a gene; V was cut back by 2 bases and J by 0 bases. This CDR3 has 16 amino acids. Germline V gives CDR1 SGHRS, CDR2 YFSETQ. CDR3 sequence reads: CASSFSSGSGANVLTF. The CDR3 nucleotides read TGCGCCAGCAGCTTCTCTAGCGGCTCTGGGGCCAACGTCCTGACTTTC. Complete variable domain (other parts from reference TRBV5-1 and TRBJ2-6): KAGVTQTPRYLIKTRGQQVTLSCSPISGHRSVSWYQQTPGQGLQFLFEYFSETQRNKGNFPGRFSGRQFSNSRSEMNVSTLELGDSALYLCASSFSSGSGANVLTFGAGSRLTVL.

The genes are TRBV10-3 and TRBJ2-3; D perhaps matches TRBD2 (5 bases). Trimming took 11 bases from V and 2 from J, leaving 14 bases between them. The CDR3 contains 13 residues. The germline V gene has CDR1 ENHRY and CDR2 SYGVKD. This CDR3 reads CASRLLNTDTQYF. The CDR3 DNA is TGTGCCTCACGACTATTGAACACAGATACGCAGTATTTT.

The chain employs TRBV7-2 and TRBJ2-3; a possible D gene is TRBD2 (6 bases). Germline CDR1 SGHTA, CDR2 FQGNSA. V shed 4 bases and J shed 8 bases, with 16 bases lying between them. The CDR3 is made up of 14 amino acids. CDR3 region: CASSSLAGPGTQYF. The CDR3 DNA is TGTGCCAGCAGCTCCCTCGCGGGGCCGGGTACGCAGTATTTT.

J is TRBJ2-1 and V is TRBV9, with D perhaps matching TRBD2 (7 bases). V was pared by 3 bases and J by 5 bases, with 21 bases between. The germline V gene encodes CDR1 SGDLS and CDR2 YYNGEE. The CDR3 extends over 17 amino acids. CDR3 region: CASSALMAAGANNEQFF. The CDR3 bases are TGTGCCAGCAGCGCCCTCATGGCTGCGGGGGCGAACAATGAGCAGTTCTTC.

V gene TRBV2 combines with J gene TRBJ1-1, with a weak D call TRBD1 (5 bases). This CDR3 has 13 residues. Germline CDR1 SNHLY, CDR2 FYNNEI. Trimming removed 6 bases at V and 6 bases at J, with 14 bases between. In DNA, the CDR3 is TGTGCCAGCAGGGGGGGTGGCTGGTCTGAAGCTTTCTTT. It encodes CASRGGGWSEAFF.